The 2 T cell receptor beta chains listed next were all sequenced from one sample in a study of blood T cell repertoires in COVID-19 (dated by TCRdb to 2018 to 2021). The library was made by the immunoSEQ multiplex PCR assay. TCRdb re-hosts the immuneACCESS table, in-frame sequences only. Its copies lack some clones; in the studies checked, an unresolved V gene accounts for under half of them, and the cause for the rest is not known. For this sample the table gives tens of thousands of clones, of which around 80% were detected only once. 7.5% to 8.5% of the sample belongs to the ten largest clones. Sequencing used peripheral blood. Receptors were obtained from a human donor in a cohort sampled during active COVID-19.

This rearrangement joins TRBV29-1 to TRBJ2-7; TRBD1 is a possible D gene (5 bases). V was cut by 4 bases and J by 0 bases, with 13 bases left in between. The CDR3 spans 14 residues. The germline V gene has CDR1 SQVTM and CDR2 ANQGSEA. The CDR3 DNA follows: TGCAGCGTTGTCAGGGTCTCGAGCTCCTACGAGCAGTACTTC. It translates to CSVVRVSSSYEQYF.

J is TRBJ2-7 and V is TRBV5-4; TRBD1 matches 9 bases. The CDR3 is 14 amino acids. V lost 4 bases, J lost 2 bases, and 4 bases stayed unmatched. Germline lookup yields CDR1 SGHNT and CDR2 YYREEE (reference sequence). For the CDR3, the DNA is TGTGCCAGCAGCACGGACAGGGGTACCTACGAGCAGTACTTC. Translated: CASSTDRGTYEQYF.